Sequencing of this T cell receptor (beta chain) was carried out in a study of blood T cell repertoires in COVID-19. The method was immunoSEQ multiplex PCR; TCRdb's version includes in-frame clones alone and lacks a portion of them. The sample lists 450,000 to 500,000 clones, around 85% occurring once. V dropped 1 base and J dropped 6; count of bases not matched to a gene: 3. The CDR3 sequence is 13 residues long. Germline CDR1 reads SGHTA; CDR2 reads FQGNSA. The sample consisted of PBMCs or T cells enriched from blood (not recorded which). The chain carries TRBV7-2 and TRBJ2-7; 7 positions match TRBD2. The TCR originated in a woman aged 55 to 70 who had recovered from COVID-19. CDR3: CASSLEGGSEQYV. In DNA form, the CDR3 reads TGTGCCAGCAGCTTAGAGGGAGGGAGCGAGCAGTACGTC.